This T cell receptor beta chain was captured by sequencing in a study of blood T cell repertoires in COVID-19. Background on the study: Acute and convalescent COVID-19 samples came from the United States, Italy and Spain.

In germline, CDR1 is MDHEN, CDR2 SYDVKM. With V trimmed by 6 bases and J by 3 bases, 10 bases remained unmatched. This CDR3 has 18 residues. Under the authors' procedure: The assay estimated nucleated cells by amplifying reference gene primers. Here immunoSEQ multiplex PCR was the method, and the copy in TCRdb shows in-frame clones only, minus some. V and J calls and clone size are those listed in that table; D and trimming were worked out from the DNA. The sample has about 110,000 clones, around 66% seen once. The V gene is TRBV28, the J gene TRBJ2-3; 15 nucleotides align to TRBD2. Sequencing was done on a sample of peripheral blood. The origin of this receptor is a man older than 75 with acute or convalescent COVID-19. DNA for the CDR3: TGTGCCAGCAGACCACCCCGGGGACTAGCGGGAGGTACAGATACGCAGTATTTT. Translation: CASRPPRGLAGGTDTQYF.